This T cell receptor beta chain emerged from a study of response to subunit inactivated influenza vaccine. Using its own MiXCR run on the RT-PCR reads, TCRdb lists one record per CDR3 protein. The data contain 450,000 to 600,000 distinct CDR3 sequences, more than 15% of them singletons. Notes on the study in general: With each seasonal influenza vaccination, the authors suggested, few new T cells are recruited.

Trimming removed 5 bases from V and 7 bases from J, with 21 bases in between. CDR3 length: 15 amino acids. In germline, CDR1 is SGHTA, CDR2 FQGNSA. As for this clonotype: Antigen: not known.

This sequence originates from a man aged 50 to 69 who received an inactivated influenza vaccine. V gene TRBV7-2 combines with J gene TRBJ2-7; either TRBD1 or TRBD2 may fit D (5 bases each). Sequencing was performed on CD4+ T cells sorted from PBMCs, taken 23 months after vaccination. The DNA of the CDR3 is TGTGCCAGCAGCACCAAGGGACGAGCGGTTGGAGAGCAGTACTTC. It encodes CASSTKGRAVGEQYF.